Reported below is one TCR beta chain. Its antigen specificity is not known. The sample holds no much larger clone one base away, and base qualities are not on file. The data were taken from a study of shared clonotypes between healthy human individuals (dated by TCRdb to about 2020). As for the study more broadly: The cohort comprised a couple of women and a few men aged 18 to 49 years. Between about 0.85 and 9.5 billion PBMCs per donor were obtained by leukapheresis. To increase sequencing depth and limit assay-specific biases, TCR repertoire library preparation and sequencing were carried out by different laboratories using diverse techniques. Blood TCR repertoires of about 5 healthy adults were deeply sequenced to estimate repertoire size and the extent of clonotype sharing between individuals. Broad study findings and their caveats: Because the study included a small number of donors, the genetic and exposure-history diversity represented was limited. Sampling was limited to blood, and TCR repertoires in tissue likely differ from TCR repertoires in blood. Based on pairwise subsampling, the degree of clonotype sharing among donors was expected to be affected by sequencing depth.

Trimming removed 2 bases from V and 4 bases from J, leaving 9 bases between the germline ends. Counted from cysteine to phenylalanine, this CDR3 has 14 amino acids. Kept here is only the CDR3 DNA, which spans 42 bases and is read in frame from base 1. The germline V gene yields LGHNA for CDR1 and YSLEER for CDR2. The donors were healthy, HIV-negative adults who had no recently reported acute infections or vaccinations. All donors were Caucasian adults living in Nashville, Tennessee, USA. For unsorted samples, roughly 86 million PBMCs were counted and genomic DNA was extracted with the QIAamp DNA Blood Mini kit. After blood collection by leukapheresis, PBMCs were isolated using Ficoll-Histopaque density gradient centrifugation and then cryopreserved in the vapor phase of liquid nitrogen. Using the deep immunoSEQ assay, multiplex PCR amplified TCR CDR3 regions from genomic DNA. Extracted genomic DNA from each cell subset was distributed evenly across all wells of several immunoSEQ 96-well plates, and each plate was treated as a replicate. For unsorted PBMC, approximately 300 ng of genomic DNA, equivalent to 25,000 to 35,000 T cell genomes, went into each replicate PCR. Unsorted PBMC genomic DNA was sequenced across ten immunoSEQ deep assay plates. The purified libraries were quantified using a Qubit 3.0 fluorometer, sized with a Bioanalyzer 2100, and then quantified again using the KAPA Library Quantification kit. A separate single-read 150-cycle Illumina NextSeq 550 flow cell was used to sequence each immunoSEQ 96-well plate. The study's processing was this. Because the immunoSEQ output included only junctional sequences and no quality scores, the filtering could not be the same as the filtering used for full-length reads. Sequences were annotated with PyIR, a Python wrapper for IgBLAST v1.9, using IMGT germline references to assign V/J genes and CDR3. Reads were filtered out if the reads had weak V/J assignments (E-value above 1e-6), no CDR3, stop codons, out-of-frame junctions, or ambiguous translated residues. V3J clonotypes were defined by identical inferred V gene, J gene, and CDR3 amino acid sequence. Percentage overlap between repertoires was calculated by dividing the number of shared unique clonotypes by the size of the smaller repertoire. Three approaches were used to assess repertoire richness: RTK rarefaction, the Chao1 estimator, and Recon v2.1 estimates of unobserved clonotypes. The clones in this table, taken by TCRdb from immuneACCESS, are in-frame only. Not every clone is retained; where verified, under half of the shortfall comes from an unresolved V gene, and the cause of the rest is unknown. V and J calls and clone size follow that table, whereas D and trimming were derived from the DNA. For this sample the table gives about 450,000 clones, of which 79% were detected only once. The ten largest clonotypes hold about 12% of the sample.

Sequencing was done on a sample of PBMCs. The sequence derives from a woman aged 40 to 55 in good health. Some clones in this sample may be carry-over from other donors' samples. This chain joins TRBV4-3 to TRBJ1-3; the D gene identity is not certain. The DNA reads as follows: TGCGCCAGCAGCCAAACGACAAGGGGAAACACCATATATTTT. The resulting protein is CASSQTTRGNTIYF.